This T cell receptor beta chain was obtained from a study of T cells after yellow fever vaccination. The study, taken as a whole, reports: There was a possibility that FACS-sorted repertoires contained abundant clonotypes contaminating from the bulk population.

V was pared by 1 base and J by 5 bases, with 14 bases between. The CDR3 is 15 residues long. Germline assignment: CDR1 SGHDT and CDR2 YYEEEE. 5'RACE template switching produced TCR cDNA carrying a universal primer site and UMIs. Using its own MiXCR run on the 5' RACE reads, TCRdb lists one record per CDR3 protein. The profile shows about 340,000 distinct CDR3 sequences, 8% to 10% of them singletons. This clonotype was observed a handful of times. As yet, its antigen is unknown. The chain recombines TRBV5-6 with TRBJ2-3; D is unresolved. The receptor comes from a man in his late teens or twenties who received the YFV17D yellow fever vaccine. Sequenced material: PBMCs, taken on the day of the first yellow fever vaccination. The CDR3 bases are TGTGCCAGCAGCTTGCAACTCGTACCCTTAGATACGCAGTATTTT. Amino acids: CASSLQLVPLDTQYF.